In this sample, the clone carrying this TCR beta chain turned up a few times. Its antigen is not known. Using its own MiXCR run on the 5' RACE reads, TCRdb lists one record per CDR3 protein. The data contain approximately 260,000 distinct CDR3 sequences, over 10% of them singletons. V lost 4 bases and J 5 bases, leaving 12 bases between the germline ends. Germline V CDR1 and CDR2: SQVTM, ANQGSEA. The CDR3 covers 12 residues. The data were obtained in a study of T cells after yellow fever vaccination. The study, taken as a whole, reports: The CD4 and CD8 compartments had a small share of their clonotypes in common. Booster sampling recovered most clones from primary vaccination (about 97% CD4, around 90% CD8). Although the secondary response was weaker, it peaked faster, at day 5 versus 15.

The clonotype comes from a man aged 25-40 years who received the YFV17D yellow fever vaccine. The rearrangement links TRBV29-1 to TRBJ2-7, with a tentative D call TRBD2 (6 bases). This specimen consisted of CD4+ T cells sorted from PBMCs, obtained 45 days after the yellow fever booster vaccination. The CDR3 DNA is TGCAGCGTTGCTCGCGGGACCGACGAGCAGTACTTC. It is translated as CSVARGTDEQYF.